This T cell receptor beta chain was sequenced in a study of T cell changes during pregnancy in multiple sclerosis (dated by TCRdb to about 2019). Concerning the study at large: The study looked at changes in the T cell repertoire across pregnancy in women with multiple sclerosis.

Library method: the immunoSEQ multiplex PCR assay. The table comes from immuneACCESS by way of TCRdb, which keeps in-frame sequences with V and J called. Part of the clones is missing from these tables; in studies checked, under half for an unresolved V gene and the rest for unknown reasons. The sample table holds over 45,000 clones, of which 88% were seen once. The top ten clones comprise roughly 1.2% of the sample. The germline V end is reduced by 2 bases and the J end by 5 bases; junction bases left unmatched: 3. From the germline V gene (reference sequence), CDR1 is MNHEY and CDR2 is SMNVEV. Including cysteine and phenylalanine, the CDR3 has 15 amino acids. Of all the DNA, just the CDR3 is kept, 45 bases in frame from base 1. As for this clone: Its antigen specificity is not known. Base qualities are not recorded, but no much larger clone differs from it by a single base.

The chain employs TRBV27 and TRBJ1-4; 9 central nucleotides agree with TRBD1. The specimen comprised CD4+ T cells from peripheral blood mononuclear cells, sampled in the second trimester of pregnancy. The source of this sequence is a female donor with multiple sclerosis, enrolled in a pregnancy study. The CDR3 is CASSLAGTGNEKLFF. The base sequence is TGTGCCAGCAGTTTAGCCGGGACAGGGAATGAAAAACTGTTTTTT.